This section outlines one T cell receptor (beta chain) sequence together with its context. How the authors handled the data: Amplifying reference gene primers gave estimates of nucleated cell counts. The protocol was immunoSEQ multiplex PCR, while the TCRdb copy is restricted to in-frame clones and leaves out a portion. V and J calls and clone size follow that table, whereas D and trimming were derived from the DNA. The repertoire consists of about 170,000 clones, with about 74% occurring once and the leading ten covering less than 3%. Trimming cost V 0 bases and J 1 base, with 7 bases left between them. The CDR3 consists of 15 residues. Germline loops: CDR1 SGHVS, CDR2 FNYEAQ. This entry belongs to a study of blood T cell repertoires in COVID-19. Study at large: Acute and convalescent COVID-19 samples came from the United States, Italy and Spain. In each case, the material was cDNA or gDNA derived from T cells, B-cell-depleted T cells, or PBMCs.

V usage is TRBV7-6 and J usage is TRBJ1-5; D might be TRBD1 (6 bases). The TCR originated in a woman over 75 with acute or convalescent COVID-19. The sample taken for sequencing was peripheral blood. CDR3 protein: CASSLARGSNQPQHF. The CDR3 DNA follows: TGTGCCAGCAGCTTAGCCAGGGGAAGCAATCAGCCCCAGCATTTT.